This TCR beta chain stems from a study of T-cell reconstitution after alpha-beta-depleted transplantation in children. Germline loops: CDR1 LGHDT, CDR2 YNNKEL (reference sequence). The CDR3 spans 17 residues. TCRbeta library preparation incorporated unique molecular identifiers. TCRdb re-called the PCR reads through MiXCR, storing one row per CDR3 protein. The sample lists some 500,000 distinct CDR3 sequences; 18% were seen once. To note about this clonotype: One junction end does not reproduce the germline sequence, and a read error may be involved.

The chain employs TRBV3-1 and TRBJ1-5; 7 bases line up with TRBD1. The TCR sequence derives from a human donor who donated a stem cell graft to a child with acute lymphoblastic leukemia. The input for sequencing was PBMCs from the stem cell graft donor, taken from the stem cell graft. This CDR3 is CATSQDPMRQGLQPQHF. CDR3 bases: TGTGCCACCAGCCAAGATCCAATGAGACAGGGACTTCAGCCCCAGCATTTT.